The 21 T cell receptor beta chains presented below share a single source sample, sequenced in a study of blood T cells in healthy people across ages. Alongside a J-beta primer mix, a sample-barcoded 5' primer served in a second PCR lasting roughly 6 to 11 cycles. TCRdb reanalysed the 5' RACE reads using MiXCR and keeps one entry per CDR3 protein. The sample records over a million distinct CDR3 sequences, roughly 45% being singletons. Sample: blood. These receptors all come from a woman aged 55-69 years in good health.

Notes on this clonotype: The junction shows a germline mismatch at one end, possibly a read error. The genes are TRBV7-2 and TRBJ2-7, with D unclear. The CDR3 has 15 amino acids. CDR1 SGHTA and CDR2 FQGNSA come from the germline V gene. The CDR3 DNA follows: TGTGCCAGCAGCTTAGAATTTGCAGGTAGCTACGGGCAGTACTTC. It translates to CASSLEFAGSYGQYF.

The chain is built from TRBV6-1 and TRBJ2-5; 11 bases align to TRBD2. Germline CDR1 reads MNHNS; CDR2 reads SASEGT. Germline trimming cut 5 bases from V and 11 bases from J; bases unmatched to any gene: 13. The CDR3 is made up of 15 amino acids. The CDR3 loop is CASSNPGLADPKQYF. In DNA, the CDR3 is TGTGCCAGCAGTAATCCGGGACTAGCGGACCCAAAGCAGTACTTC.

This clonotype was counted only a few times. This sequence may be a read error, since a much larger clone differs from it by one base. The gene calls are TRBV3-1 and TRBJ2-7; TRBD2 is a possible D gene (6 bases). Germline CDR1 LGHDT, CDR2 YNNKEL (reference sequence). The germline V and J ends were trimmed by 3 bases and 1 base, with 10 bases remaining between them. The CDR3 has 14 residues. The CDR3: CASSQDYPSYEQYF. In DNA, the CDR3 is TGTGCCAGCAGCCAGGACTACCCGTCCTACGAGCAGTACTTC.

This clonotype came up a few times. The CDR3 loop reads CASSKGGGLANSEQYF. The CDR3 DNA reads TGTGCCAGCAGCAAAGGGGGGGGACTAGCGAATTCCGAGCAGTACTTC. The chain combines TRBV21-1 with TRBJ2-7; the D call in the table, TRBD2, was not verified against the DNA. TRBV21-1 is a recognized pseudogene. The CDR3 is 16 residues long.

J is TRBJ2-1 and V is TRBV7-2; unclear D gene. Germline V CDR1 and CDR2: SGHTA, FQGNSA. The CDR3 covers 12 residues. V dropped 3 bases and J dropped 10 bases, with 10 bases sitting between them. Here the CDR3 reads CASSFVAREQFF. CDR3 DNA sequence: TGTGCCAGCAGCTTTGTAGCTCGGGAGCAGTTCTTC.

J is TRBJ2-1 and V is TRBV5-6; 8 bases agree with TRBD2. The CDR3 is 15 residues long. Germline V CDR1 and CDR2: SGHDT, YYEEEE. Trimming cost V 2 bases and J 7 bases; bases outside gene matches: 8. The CDR3 sequence is CASSFGAGDRNEQFF. In DNA form, the CDR3 reads TGTGCCAGCAGCTTTGGAGCGGGAGATAGGAATGAGCAGTTCTTC.

Regarding this clonotype: A much larger clone lies a single base off, so this may be a read error. The rearrangement uses TRBV12-3 or TRBV12-4 and TRBJ2-1, with TRBD2 as a possible D gene (5 bases). The germline V and J ends were trimmed by 4 bases and 13 bases, with 17 bases remaining between them. This CDR3 has 13 amino acids. The CDR3 DNA reads TGTGCCAGCAGTTATGGCGTCGGGGAGACCCAGTTCTTC. It yields the protein CASSYGVGETQFF.

V usage is TRBV20-1 and J usage is TRBJ2-7, with 7 bases lining up with TRBD2. This CDR3 has 13 residues. Germline CDR1 and CDR2: DFQATT and SNEGSKA (reference sequence). Germline trimming cut 2 bases from V and 2 bases from J; bases unmatched to any gene: 3. CDR3 coding DNA: TGCAGTGCTAGATGGAGCGGGACCTACGAGCAGTACTTC. Its protein is CSARWSGTYEQYF.

This clonotype occurred many times. The rearrangement uses TRBV4-1 and TRBJ1-2; possible D gene TRBD1, 5 bases. In germline, CDR1 is MGHRA, CDR2 YSYEKL. The CDR3 contains 17 residues. The ends were cut back, 0 bases at V and 4 bases at J, with 18 bases in the middle. The CDR3 DNA reads TGCGCCAGCAGCCAAGACCCAGGGAGAAGGGCTTTCTATGGCTACACCTTC. Translating it yields CASSQDPGRRAFYGYTF.

The chain combines TRBV30 with TRBJ1-2, with D possibly matching TRBD1 (5 bases). This CDR3 contains 14 residues. V lost 5 bases and J lost 2, with 15 bases in between. From germline, CDR1 is GTSNPN and CDR2 SVGIG (reference sequence). The CDR3 spells CAWGARSLNYGYTF. The CDR3, as DNA: TGTGCCTGGGGGGCAAGGAGTCTGAACTATGGCTACACCTTC.

The chain links TRBV3-1 to TRBJ1-1, with 7 bases lining up with TRBD1. Per germline, CDR1 LGHDT and CDR2 YNNKEL (reference sequence). The CDR3 totals 15 residues. Germline trimming cut 0 bases from V and 9 bases from J; bases unmatched to any gene: 10. The CDR3 sequence: CASSQDGQGGLKAFF. The CDR3 coding sequence is TGTGCCAGCAGCCAAGATGGGCAGGGGGGACTTAAAGCTTTCTTT.

This clonotype was counted a few times. The chain carries TRBV10-3 and TRBJ1-2; no reliable D call. Per germline, CDR1 ENHRY and CDR2 SYGVKD. Trimming took 2 bases from V and 8 from J, leaving 12 bases between them. The CDR3 consists of 13 residues. This chain's CDR3 is CAISEGREQGYTF. The CDR3 nucleotides are TGTGCCATCAGTGAGGGGAGGGAACAAGGCTACACCTTC.

This rearrangement joins TRBV27 to TRBJ2-3; 9 bases are a match to TRBD2. The V gene end was trimmed by 5 bases and the J gene end by 0 bases; junction bases not matched to a gene: 6. This CDR3 is 16 amino acids long. Germline V lookup: CDR1 MNHEY, CDR2 SMNVEV (reference sequence). The CDR3 DNA reads as TGTGCCAGCAGTCCCGGGACTAGCTACAGCACAGATACGCAGTATTTT. It encodes CASSPGTSYSTDTQYF.

The sample holds a few counts of this clonotype. The chain combines TRBV2 with TRBJ2-7; 9 bases line up with TRBD1. The CDR3 is made up of 15 amino acids. V was clipped by 6 bases and J by 8 bases; unmatched bases: 14. In germline, CDR1 is SNHLY, CDR2 FYNNEI. The CDR3 loop reads CASRPDRGPAQKQYF. The CDR3 DNA reads TGTGCCAGCAGGCCGGACAGGGGCCCTGCCCAGAAGCAGTACTTC. The entire variable domain, with the rest obtained from reference TRBV2 and TRBJ2-7, is as follows: EPEVTQTPSHQVTQMGQEVILRCVPISNHLYFYWYRQILGQKVEFLVSFYNNEISEKSEIFDDQFSVERPDGSNFTLKIRSTKLEDSAMYFCASRPDRGPAQKQYFGPGTRLTVT.

V is TRBV5-1 and J is TRBJ1-6; a possible D gene is TRBD1 (5 bases). V was cut by 5 bases and J by 6 bases, with 12 bases left in between. The germline CDR1 and CDR2 sequences are SGHRS and YFSETQ. This CDR3 contains 14 residues. The CDR3 region is CASRGGAGNSPLHF. In DNA form, the CDR3 reads TGCGCCAGCAGAGGAGGGGCTGGTAATTCACCCCTCCACTTT.

The CDR3 loop is CASSEGGAPSSYEQYF. In DNA form, the CDR3 reads TGTGCCAGCAGTGAGGGTGGGGCCCCCTCTTCCTACGAGCAGTACTTC. The chain links TRBV25-1 to TRBJ2-7, with TRBD1 as a possible D gene (5 bases). The CDR3 extends over 16 amino acids. The V end was cut by 3 bases, the J end by 1 base, with 16 bases between. The germline V gene has CDR1 MGHDK and CDR2 SYGVNS.

Only a few counts were recorded for this clonotype. This chain uses TRBV5-1 with TRBJ2-5; D ambiguous. The J call may be mistaken, given a closer DNA end match to TRBJ2-7. Germline V CDR1 and CDR2: SGHRS, YFSETQ. CDR3 length: 14 residues. CDR3 DNA: TGCGCCAGCAGCCTCTGGAGAGGAGCGAACGAGCAGTACTTC. Its translation: CASSLWRGANEQYF.

J is TRBJ2-4 and V is TRBV3-1, with D unresolved. Trimming shortened V by 6 bases and J by 12 bases, and 6 bases separated the two germline ends. Germline CDR1 is LGHDT and CDR2 is YNNKEL (reference sequence). This CDR3 has 9 amino acids. Here the CDR3 DNA reads TGTGCCAGCAGGAGAAATCAGTACTTC. As protein: CASRRNQYF.

This rearrangement joins TRBV27 to TRBJ2-3; tentatively, D is TRBD1 (6 bases). The CDR3 extends over 16 amino acids. With 0 bases removed from V and 4 bases from J, the gap between germline ends came to 14 bases. Germline V gives CDR1 MNHEY, CDR2 SMNVEV (reference sequence). CDR3 bases: TGTGCCAGCAGTTTATCGCGGGCCACAGGGCCAGATACGCAGTATTTT. It translates to CASSLSRATGPDTQYF.

Concerning this clonotype itself: The junction departs from germline at one end; a sequencing error may be responsible. This chain connects TRBV14 to TRBJ2-7; the match to TRBD2 covers 8 bases. The CDR3 extends over 16 amino acids. Germline CDR1 and CDR2: SGHDN and FVKESK. CDR3 protein: CVSSQDRASGRYEQYF. CDR3 nucleotides: TGTGTCAGCAGCCAAGATCGAGCGAGCGGGAGATACGAGCAGTACTTC.

The rearrangement joins TRBV29-1 to TRBJ2-3, with TRBD2 matching over 15 bases. Germline V gene data show CDR1 as SQVTM and CDR2 as ANQGSEA. V lost 3 bases, J lost 5 bases, and 3 bases stayed unmatched. The CDR3 runs 15 residues. The CDR3 DNA is TGCAGCGTTGATGGACTAGCGGGAGGGGGAGATACGCAGTATTTT. Translation gives CSVDGLAGGGDTQYF.